Listed below are T cell receptor beta chains from one sample, sequenced in a study of cytomegalovirus exposure and HLA in healthy donors. Some clones are missing from TCRdb's copy, which holds only in-frame ones; the method was immunoSEQ multiplex PCR. The repertoire holds about 37,000 clones, with roughly 80% as singletons. The specimen was PBMCs. The receptor set was obtained from a middle-aged woman in good health and CMV-seronegative. CDR3s include the opening cysteine and the closing phenylalanine or tryptophan.

cdr3_length | j_call | v_call | cdr3_aa
15 | TRBJ1-2 | TRBV7-9 | CASSRGTGGGYGYTF
16 | TRBJ2-3 | TRBV7-2 | CASSPWGRGDTDTQYF
15 | TRBJ1-5 | TRBV7-9 | CASAGPGDSNQPQHF
18 | TRBJ1-2 | TRBV27 | CASSLGRGFRGGDYGYTF
16 | TRBJ2-5 | TRBV7-9 | CASSLVGTGERETQYF
13 | TRBJ2-5 | TRBV5-4 | CASSFGQQETQYF
13 | TRBJ1-1 | TRBV9 | CASSVSRNTEAFF
16 | TRBJ1-1 | TRBV4-1 | CASSRRLRELNTEAFF
13 | TRBJ1-1 | TRBV18 | CASSPTRPPEAFF
14 | TRBJ1-3 | TRBV7-2 | CASSPDRAGNTIYF
14 | TRBJ2-1 | TRBV29-1 | CSAARSSGGGEQFF
14 | TRBJ2-5 | TRBV7-2 | CASSLGLDGMAQYF
16 | TRBJ1-1 | TRBV7-6 | CASSLSPDPGNTEAFF
16 | TRBJ1-2 | TRBV6-5 | CASSYSMGAGVGGYTF
14 | TRBJ1-3 | TRBV15 | CATSSDNSGNTIYF
15 | TRBJ1-1 | TRBV7-9 | CASSPLSGTSKEAFF
15 | TRBJ1-6 | TRBV5-1 | CASSLDTGGYSPLHF
15 | TRBJ2-1 | TRBV5-1 | CASSLAGRTDNEQFF
14 | TRBJ2-5 | TRBV9 | CASSPGDRQETQYF
14 | TRBJ1-1 | TRBV2 | CASTRYSMNTEAFF
13 | TRBJ1-2 | TRBV2 | CASSQGRGNGYTF